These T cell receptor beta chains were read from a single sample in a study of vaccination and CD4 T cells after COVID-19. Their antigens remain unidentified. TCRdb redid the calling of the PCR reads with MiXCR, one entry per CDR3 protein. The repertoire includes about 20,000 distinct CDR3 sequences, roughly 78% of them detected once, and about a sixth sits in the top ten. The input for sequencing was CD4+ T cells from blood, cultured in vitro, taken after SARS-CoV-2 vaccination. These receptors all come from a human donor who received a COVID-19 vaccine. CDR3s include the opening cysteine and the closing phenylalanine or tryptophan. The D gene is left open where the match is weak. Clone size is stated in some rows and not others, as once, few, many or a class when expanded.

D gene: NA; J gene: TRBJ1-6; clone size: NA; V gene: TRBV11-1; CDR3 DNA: TGTGCCAGCAGACGAGGGGCAGGTAGCTCCTATAATTCACCCCTCCACTTT; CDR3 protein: CASRRGAGSSYNSPLHF
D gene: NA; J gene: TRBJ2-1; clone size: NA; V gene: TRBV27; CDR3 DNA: TGTGCCAGCAGTTTACGGCGTTTCAATGAGCAGTTCTTC; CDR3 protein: CASSLRRFNEQFF
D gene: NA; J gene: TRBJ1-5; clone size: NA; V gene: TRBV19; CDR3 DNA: TGTGCCAGTAGTATAGCCTTTGGAAGCAATCAGCCCCAGCATTTT; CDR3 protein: CASSIAFGSNQPQHF
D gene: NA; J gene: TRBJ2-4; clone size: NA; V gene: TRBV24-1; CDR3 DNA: TGTGCCACCAGTGCGGCGGGACAAGGAGCCAAAAACATTCAGTACTTC; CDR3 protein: CATSAAGQGAKNIQYF
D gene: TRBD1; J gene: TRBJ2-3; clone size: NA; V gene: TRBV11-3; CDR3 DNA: TGTGCCAGCAGCTTTACGGACAGGGGAAGAGGACAGGCGCAGTATTTT; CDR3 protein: CASSFTDRGRGQAQYF
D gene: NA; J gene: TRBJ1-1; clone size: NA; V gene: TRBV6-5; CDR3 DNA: TGTGCCAGCAGTTACGTCGAGGACACTGAAGCTTTCTTT; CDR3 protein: CASSYVEDTEAFF
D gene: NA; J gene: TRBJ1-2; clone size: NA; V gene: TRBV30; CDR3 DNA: TGTGCCTGGGGCTTGACAGAGAACCCAAACTATGGCTACACCTTC; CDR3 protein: CAWGLTENPNYGYTF
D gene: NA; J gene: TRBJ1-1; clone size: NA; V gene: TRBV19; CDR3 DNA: TGTGCCAGTATCGAACCCGGCAGGAACACTGAAGCTTTCTTT; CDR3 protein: CASIEPGRNTEAFF
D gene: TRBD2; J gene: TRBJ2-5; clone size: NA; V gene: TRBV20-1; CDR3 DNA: TGCAGTGCCGAAGAGAGCCTAGCGGGAGATCTCGAGACCCAGTACTTC; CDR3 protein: CSAEESLAGDLETQYF
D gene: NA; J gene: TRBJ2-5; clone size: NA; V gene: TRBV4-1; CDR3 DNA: TGCGCCAGCAGCCAAGATGTTAGCAGCCGCGAGACCCAGTACTTC; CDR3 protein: CASSQDVSSRETQYF
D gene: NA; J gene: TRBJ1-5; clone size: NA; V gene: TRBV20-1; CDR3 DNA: TGCAGTGCTAGTAGGTTCAGGGGTAGCAATCAGCCCCAGCATTTT; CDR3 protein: CSASRFRGSNQPQHF
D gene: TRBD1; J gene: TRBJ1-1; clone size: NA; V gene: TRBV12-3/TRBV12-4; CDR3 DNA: TGTGCCAGCAGTTTTGGGACAGGGAGGGGAGCTGAAGCTTTCTTT; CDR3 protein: CASSFGTGRGAEAFF
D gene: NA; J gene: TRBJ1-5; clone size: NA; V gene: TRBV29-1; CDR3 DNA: TGCAGCGTTGGTTTAGGCGGAAATCAGCCCCAGCATTTT; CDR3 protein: CSVGLGGNQPQHF
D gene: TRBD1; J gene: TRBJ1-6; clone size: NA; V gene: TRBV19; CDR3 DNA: TGTGCCAGTACCTCCGGGACAGGGCGGAATTCACCCCTCCACTTT; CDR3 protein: CASTSGTGRNSPLHF
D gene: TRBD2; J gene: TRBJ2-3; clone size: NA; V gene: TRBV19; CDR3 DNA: TGTGCCAGTAGAGCGAGCGGGGGGGTTAGCACAGATACGCAGTATTTT; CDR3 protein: CASRASGGVSTDTQYF
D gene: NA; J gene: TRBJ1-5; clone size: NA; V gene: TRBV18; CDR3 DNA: TGTGCCAGCTCACCCAGCGGGGGGGATCAGCCCCAGCATTTT; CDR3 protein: CASSPSGGDQPQHF
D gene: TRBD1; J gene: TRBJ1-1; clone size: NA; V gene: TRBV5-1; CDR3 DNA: TGCGCCAGCAGCTTGAGACAGGGCGGTGAAGCTTTCTTT; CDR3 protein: CASSLRQGGEAFF
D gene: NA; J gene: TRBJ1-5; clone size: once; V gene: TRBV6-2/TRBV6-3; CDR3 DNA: TGTGCCAGCAGTGCGCAGGGTCTTAGCAATCAGCCCCAGCATTTT; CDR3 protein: CASSAQGLSNQPQHF
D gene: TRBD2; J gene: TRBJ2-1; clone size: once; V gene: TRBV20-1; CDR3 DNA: TGCAGTGCTAATGGGCCGATAGCGGGGGACAGCTCCTACAATGAGCAGTTCTTC; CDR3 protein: CSANGPIAGDSSYNEQFF
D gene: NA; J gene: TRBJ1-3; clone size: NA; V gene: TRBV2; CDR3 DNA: TGTGCCAGCAGGGGGGGACTGCGTTCTGGAAACACCATATATTTT; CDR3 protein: CASRGGLRSGNTIYF
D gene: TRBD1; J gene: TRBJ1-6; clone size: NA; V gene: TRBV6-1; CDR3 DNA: TGTGCCAGCAGCCTACCTGGACAGGGGGATTATTCACCCCTCCACTTT; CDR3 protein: CASSLPGQGDYSPLHF
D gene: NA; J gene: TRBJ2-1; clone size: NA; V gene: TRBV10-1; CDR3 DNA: TGCGCCAGTCAGCGGGACAGAGGTCCCAATGAGCAGTTCTTC; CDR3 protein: CASQRDRGPNEQFF
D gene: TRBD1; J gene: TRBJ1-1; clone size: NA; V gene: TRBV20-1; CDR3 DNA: TGCAGTGCTAGCTGGACAGGGGTTCCTGAAGCTTTCTTT; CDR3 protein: CSASWTGVPEAFF
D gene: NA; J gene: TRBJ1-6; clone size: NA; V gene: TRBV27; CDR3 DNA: TGTGCCAGCAGGCAATTTACAGGGTCCTATAATTCACCCCTCCACTTT; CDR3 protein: CASRQFTGSYNSPLHF
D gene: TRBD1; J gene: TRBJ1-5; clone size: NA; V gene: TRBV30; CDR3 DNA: TGTGCCTGGAGGGGACAGGGGGCTAGTCAGCCCCAGCATTTT; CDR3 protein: CAWRGQGASQPQHF
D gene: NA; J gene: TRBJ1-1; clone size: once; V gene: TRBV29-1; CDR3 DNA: TGCAGCGTCCGACTGGGAGGCGAAGCTTTCTTT; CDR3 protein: CSVRLGGEAFF
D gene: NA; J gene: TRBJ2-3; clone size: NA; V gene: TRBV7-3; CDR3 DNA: TGTGCCAGCAGCAGAGAAAGTCTTACAGATACGCAGTATTTT; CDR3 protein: CASSRESLTDTQYF
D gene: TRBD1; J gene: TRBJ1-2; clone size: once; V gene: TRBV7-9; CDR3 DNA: TGTGCCAGCAGCCAGAGGACAGGGATTAACTATGGCTACACCTTC; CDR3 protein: CASSQRTGINYGYTF
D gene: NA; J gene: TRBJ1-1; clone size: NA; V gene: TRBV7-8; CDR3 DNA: TGTGCCAGCAGCACAGGGTCGAACACTGAAGCTTTCTTT; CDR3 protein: CASSTGSNTEAFF
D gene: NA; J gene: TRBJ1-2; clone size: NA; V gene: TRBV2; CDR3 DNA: TGTGCCAGCAGAGCCTCACTAGCTAACTATGGCTACACCTTC; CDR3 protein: CASRASLANYGYTF
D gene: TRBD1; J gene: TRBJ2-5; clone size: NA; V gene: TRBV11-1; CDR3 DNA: TGTGCCAGCAGCCCGGACAGGCCGATACAAGAGACCCAGTACTTC; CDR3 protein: CASSPDRPIQETQYF
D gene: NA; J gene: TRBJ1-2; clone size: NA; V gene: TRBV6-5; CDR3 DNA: TGTGCCAGCAGTTACAGCGTCGGTCCGGGGAGCAATGGCTACACCTTC; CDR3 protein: CASSYSVGPGSNGYTF
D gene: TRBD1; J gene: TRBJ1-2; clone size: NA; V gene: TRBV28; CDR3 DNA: TGTGCCAGCCGGACAGGGAGCTATGGCTACACCTTC; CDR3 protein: CASRTGSYGYTF
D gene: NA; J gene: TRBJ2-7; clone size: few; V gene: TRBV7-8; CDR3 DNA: TGTGCCAGCAGCTCATACAAGCTGACGGATGCCCCCTACGAGCAGTACTTC; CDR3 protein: CASSSYKLTDAPYEQYF
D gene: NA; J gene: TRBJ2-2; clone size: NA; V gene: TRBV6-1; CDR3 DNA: TGTGCCAGCAGCAACAGGGAGACCGGGGAGCTGTTTTTT; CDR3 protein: CASSNRETGELFF
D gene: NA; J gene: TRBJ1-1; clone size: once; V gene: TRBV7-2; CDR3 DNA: TGTGCCAGCAGATCCGCGGGGGGAGGACACACTGAAGCTTTCTTT; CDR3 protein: CASRSAGGGHTEAFF
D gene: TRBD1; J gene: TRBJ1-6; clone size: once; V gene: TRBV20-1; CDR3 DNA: TGCAGTGCTAGGACAGGGGGGCCTAATAATTCACCCCTCCACTTT; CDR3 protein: CSARTGGPNNSPLHF
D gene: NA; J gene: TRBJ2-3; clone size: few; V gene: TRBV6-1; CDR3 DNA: TGTGCCAGCAGTGTACTAGGGCTCCGCACAGATACGCAGTATTTT; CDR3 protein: CASSVLGLRTDTQYF
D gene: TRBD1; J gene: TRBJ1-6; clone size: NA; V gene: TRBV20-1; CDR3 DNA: TGCAGTGCCACCTCTGGGACAGGGGGTCTCGGGTCACCCCTCCACTTT; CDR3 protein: CSATSGTGGLGSPLHF
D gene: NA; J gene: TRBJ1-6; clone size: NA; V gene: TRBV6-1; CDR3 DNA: TGTGCCAGCAGTGAAGGGCCAGGTCATAATTCACCCCTCCACTTT; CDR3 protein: CASSEGPGHNSPLHF
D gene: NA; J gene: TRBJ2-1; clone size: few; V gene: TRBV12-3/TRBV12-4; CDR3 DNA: TGTGCCAGCAGTAAACAGGGCTTCTCCTACAATGAGCAGTTCTTC; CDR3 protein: CASSKQGFSYNEQFF
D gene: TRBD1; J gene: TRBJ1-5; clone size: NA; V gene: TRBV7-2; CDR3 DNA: TGTGCCAGCAGCTCGACAGGGTCGGGACAGCCCCAGCATTTT; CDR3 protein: CASSSTGSGQPQHF
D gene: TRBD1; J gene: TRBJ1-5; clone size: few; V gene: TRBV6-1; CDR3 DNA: TGTGCCAGCAGACGGACAGGGACATTAGATCAGCCCCAGCATTTT; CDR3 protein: CASRRTGTLDQPQHF
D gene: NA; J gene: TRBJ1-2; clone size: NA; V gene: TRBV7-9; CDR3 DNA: TGTGCCAGCAGCTCTGGACAGTTCGATGGCTACACCTTC; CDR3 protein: CASSSGQFDGYTF
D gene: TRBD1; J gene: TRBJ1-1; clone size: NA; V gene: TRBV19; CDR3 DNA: TGTGCCACTCGACAGGGGGCGAGTGAAGCTTTCTTT; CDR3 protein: CATRQGASEAFF
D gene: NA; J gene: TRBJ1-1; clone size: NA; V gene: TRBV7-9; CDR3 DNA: TGTGCCAGCAGCTTAGCGCTAACGTGGTCGCAAGGGGGTGAAGCTTTCTTT; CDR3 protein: CASSLALTWSQGGEAFF
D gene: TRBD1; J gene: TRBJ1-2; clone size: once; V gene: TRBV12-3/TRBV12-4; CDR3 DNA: TGTGCCAGCATCCAGGACGGGACAGACTATGGCTACACCTTC; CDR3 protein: CASIQDGTDYGYTF
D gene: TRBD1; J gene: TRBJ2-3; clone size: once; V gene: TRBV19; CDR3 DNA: TGTGCCAGTAGTATAACAGGGGAAGGTACGCAGTATTTT; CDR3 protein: CASSITGEGTQYF
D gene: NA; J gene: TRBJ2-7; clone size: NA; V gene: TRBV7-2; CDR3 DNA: TGTGCCAGCAGCTTAGATCCAGGGACCTACGAGCAGTACTTC; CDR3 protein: CASSLDPGTYEQYF
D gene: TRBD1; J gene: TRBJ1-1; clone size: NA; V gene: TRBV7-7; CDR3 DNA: TGTGCCAGCAGCTCATTTGACAGGGCGGGGAAAGCTTTCTTT; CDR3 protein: CASSSFDRAGKAFF
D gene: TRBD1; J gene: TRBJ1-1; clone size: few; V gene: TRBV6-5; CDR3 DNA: TGTGCCAGCAGTTACCAGGGGGAGGGGAACACTGAAGCTTTCTTT; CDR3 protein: CASSYQGEGNTEAFF
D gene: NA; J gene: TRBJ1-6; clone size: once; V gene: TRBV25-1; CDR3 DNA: TGTGCCAGCAGTCCGCGGACGGGGACAAATTCACCCCTCCACTTT; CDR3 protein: CASSPRTGTNSPLHF
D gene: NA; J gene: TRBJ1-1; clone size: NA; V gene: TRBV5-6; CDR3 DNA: TGTGCCAGCAGCCTTGCTGGAGGAAGGCTGAACACTGAAGCTTTCTTT; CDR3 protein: CASSLAGGRLNTEAFF
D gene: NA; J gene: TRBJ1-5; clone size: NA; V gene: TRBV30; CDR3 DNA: TGTGCCTGGAGTTACACAGGGAGTCAGCCCCAGCATTTT; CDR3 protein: CAWSYTGSQPQHF
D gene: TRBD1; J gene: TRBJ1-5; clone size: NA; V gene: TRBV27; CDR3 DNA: TGTGCCAGCAGCAAGGACAGGGGCCTCGGCCAGCATTTT; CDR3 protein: CASSKDRGLGQHF
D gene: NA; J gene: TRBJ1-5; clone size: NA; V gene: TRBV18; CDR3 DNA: TGTGCCAGCTCACCAGAGGGGTATAGCAATCAGCCCCAGCATTTT; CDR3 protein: CASSPEGYSNQPQHF
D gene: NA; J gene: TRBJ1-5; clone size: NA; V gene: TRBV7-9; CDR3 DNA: TGTGCCAGCAGCTTACATATGTACGGGGACGTCAATCAGCCCCAGCATTTT; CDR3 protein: CASSLHMYGDVNQPQHF
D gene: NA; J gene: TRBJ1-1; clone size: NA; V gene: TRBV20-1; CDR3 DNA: TGCAGTGCCCAGACCACTTTTACAGTCGTCGGCACTGAAGCTTTCTTT; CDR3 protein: CSAQTTFTVVGTEAFF